The entry below gives a single TCR beta chain sequence along with its context. The repertoire was sequenced with immunoSEQ multiplex PCR; TCRdb's copy has only in-frame clones and lacks some. The sample yields nearly 35,000 clones, approximately 93% seen once. This record belongs to a study of control samples from healthy donors and cancer patients. In germline, CDR1 is LGHDT, CDR2 YNNKEL (reference sequence). This CDR3 has 16 amino acids. V was pared by 9 bases and J by 2 bases, with 20 bases between. This receptor was identified in a man in his forties with colorectal cancer. The chain uses TRBV3-1 (or the pseudogene TRBV3-2) and TRBJ1-3; D is uncertain. Sequencing was performed on PBMCs. CDR3 protein: CASTPGVVATGNTIYF. DNA of the CDR3: TGTGCCAGTACCCCCGGGGTAGTGGCTACTGGAAACACCATATATTTT.